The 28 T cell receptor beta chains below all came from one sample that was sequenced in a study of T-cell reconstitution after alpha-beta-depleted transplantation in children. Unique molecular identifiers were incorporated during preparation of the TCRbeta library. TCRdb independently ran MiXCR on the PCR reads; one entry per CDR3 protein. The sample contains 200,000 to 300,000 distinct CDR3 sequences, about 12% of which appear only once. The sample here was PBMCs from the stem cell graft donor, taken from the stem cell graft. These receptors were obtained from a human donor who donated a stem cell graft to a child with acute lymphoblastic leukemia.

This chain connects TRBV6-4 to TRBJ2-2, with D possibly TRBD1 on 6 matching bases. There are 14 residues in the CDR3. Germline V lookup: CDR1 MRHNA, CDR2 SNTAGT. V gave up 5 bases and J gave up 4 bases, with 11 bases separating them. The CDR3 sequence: CASSPGTSTGELFF. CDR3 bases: TGTGCCAGCAGTCCCGGGACATCCACCGGGGAGCTGTTTTTT.

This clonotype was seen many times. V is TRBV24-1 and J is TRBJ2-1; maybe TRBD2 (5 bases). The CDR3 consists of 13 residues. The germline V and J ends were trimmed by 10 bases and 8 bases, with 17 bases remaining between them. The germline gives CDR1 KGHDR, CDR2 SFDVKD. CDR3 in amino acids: CATKGSNGDEQFF. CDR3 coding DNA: TGTGCCACGAAGGGCTCAAACGGGGATGAGCAGTTCTTC.

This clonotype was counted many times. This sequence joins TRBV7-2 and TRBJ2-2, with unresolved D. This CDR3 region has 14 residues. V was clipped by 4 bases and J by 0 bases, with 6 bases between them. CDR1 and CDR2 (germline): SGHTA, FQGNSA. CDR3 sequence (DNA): TGTGCCAGCAGCTCCCGGGCGAACACCGGGGAGCTGTTTTTT. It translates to CASSSRANTGELFF.

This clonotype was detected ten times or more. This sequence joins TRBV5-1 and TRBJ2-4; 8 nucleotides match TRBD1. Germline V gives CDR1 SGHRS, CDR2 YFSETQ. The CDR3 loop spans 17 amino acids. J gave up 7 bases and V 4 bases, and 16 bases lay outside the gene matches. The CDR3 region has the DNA TGCGCCAGCAGCCCCGGGACAGGCGCTCTCCTCTGGAACATTCAGTACTTC. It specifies CASSPGTGALLWNIQYF.

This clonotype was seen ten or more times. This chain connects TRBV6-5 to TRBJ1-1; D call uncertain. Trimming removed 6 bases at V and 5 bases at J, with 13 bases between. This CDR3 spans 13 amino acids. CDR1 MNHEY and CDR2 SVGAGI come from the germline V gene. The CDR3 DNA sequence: TGTGCCAGCAGCGCTCGGGTGGGGACTGAAGCTTTCTTT. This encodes CASSARVGTEAFF.

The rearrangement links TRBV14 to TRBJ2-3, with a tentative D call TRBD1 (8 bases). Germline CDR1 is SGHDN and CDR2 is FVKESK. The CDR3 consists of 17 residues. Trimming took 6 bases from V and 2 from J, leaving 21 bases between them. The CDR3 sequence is CASSNGGTGNPTDTQYF. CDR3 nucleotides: TGTGCCAGCAGTAACGGGGGGACAGGTAACCCCACAGATACGCAGTATTTT.

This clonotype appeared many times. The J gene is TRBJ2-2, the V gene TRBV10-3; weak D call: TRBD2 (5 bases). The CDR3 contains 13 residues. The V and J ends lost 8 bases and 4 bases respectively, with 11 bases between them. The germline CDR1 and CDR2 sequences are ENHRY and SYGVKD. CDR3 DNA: TGTGCCATCTCATGGACTGGCACCGGGGAGCTGTTTTTT. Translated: CAISWTGTGELFF.

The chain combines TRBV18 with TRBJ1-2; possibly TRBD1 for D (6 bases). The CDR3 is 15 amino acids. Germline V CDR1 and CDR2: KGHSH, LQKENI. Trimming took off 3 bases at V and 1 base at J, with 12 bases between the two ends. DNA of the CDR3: TGTGCCAGCTCACCGGGGGCACAACTTAACTATGGCTACACCTTC. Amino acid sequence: CASSPGAQLNYGYTF.

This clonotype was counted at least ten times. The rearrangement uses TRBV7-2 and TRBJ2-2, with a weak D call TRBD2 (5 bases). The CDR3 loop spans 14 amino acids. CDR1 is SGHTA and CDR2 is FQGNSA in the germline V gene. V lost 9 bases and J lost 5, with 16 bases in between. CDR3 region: CASRPGMGTGELFF. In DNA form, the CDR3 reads TGTGCCAGTCGACCGGGGATGGGGACCGGGGAGCTGTTTTTT.

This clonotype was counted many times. The CDR3 nucleotides are TGTGCCAGCGGCGGGACAGCTACAGGCTATGGCTACACCTTC. Translating it yields CASGGTATGYGYTF. The V gene is TRBV7-8, the J gene TRBJ1-2, with 7 bases fitting TRBD1. Germline V gives CDR1 SGHVS, CDR2 FQNEAQ. CDR3 length equals 14 residues. V dropped 8 bases and J dropped 4; count of bases not matched to a gene: 10.

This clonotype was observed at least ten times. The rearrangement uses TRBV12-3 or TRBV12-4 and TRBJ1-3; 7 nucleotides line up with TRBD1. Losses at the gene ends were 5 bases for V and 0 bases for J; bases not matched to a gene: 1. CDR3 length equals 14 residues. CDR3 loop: CASSRTGSGNTIYF. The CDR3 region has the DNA TGTGCCAGCAGTCGGACAGGCTCTGGAAACACCATATATTTT.

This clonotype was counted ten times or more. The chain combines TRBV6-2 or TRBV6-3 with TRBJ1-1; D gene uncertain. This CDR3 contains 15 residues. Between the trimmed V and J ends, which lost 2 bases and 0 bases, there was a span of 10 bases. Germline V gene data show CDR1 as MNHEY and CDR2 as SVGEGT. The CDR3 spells CASSYTVVLNTEAFF. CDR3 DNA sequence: TGTGCCAGCAGTTACACCGTAGTTCTGAACACTGAAGCTTTCTTT.

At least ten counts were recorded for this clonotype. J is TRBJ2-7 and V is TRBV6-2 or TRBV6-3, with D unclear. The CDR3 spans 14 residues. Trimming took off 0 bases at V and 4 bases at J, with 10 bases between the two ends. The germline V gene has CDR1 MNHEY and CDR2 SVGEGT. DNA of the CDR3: TGTGCCAGCAGTTACTCTGCGCCACTGTACGAGCAGTACTTC. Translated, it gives CASSYSAPLYEQYF.

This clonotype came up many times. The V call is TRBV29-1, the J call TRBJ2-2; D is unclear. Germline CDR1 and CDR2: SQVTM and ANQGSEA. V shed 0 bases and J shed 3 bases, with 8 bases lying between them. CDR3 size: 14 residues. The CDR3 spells CSVEEGQHTGELFF. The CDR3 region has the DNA TGCAGCGTTGAAGAAGGGCAGCACACCGGGGAGCTGTTTTTT.

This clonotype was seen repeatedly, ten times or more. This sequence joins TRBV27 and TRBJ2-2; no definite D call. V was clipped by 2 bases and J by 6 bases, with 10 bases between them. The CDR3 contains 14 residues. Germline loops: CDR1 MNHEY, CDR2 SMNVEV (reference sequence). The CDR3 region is CASSLATVAGELFF. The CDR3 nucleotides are TGTGCCAGCAGTTTAGCTACGGTTGCCGGGGAGCTGTTTTTT.

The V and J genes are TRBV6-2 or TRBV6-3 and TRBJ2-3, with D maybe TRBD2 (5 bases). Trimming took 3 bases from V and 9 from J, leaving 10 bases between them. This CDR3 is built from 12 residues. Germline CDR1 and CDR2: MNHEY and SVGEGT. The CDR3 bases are TGTGCCAGCAGTTATAGGTGGGAGACGCAGTATTTT. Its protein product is CASSYRWETQYF.

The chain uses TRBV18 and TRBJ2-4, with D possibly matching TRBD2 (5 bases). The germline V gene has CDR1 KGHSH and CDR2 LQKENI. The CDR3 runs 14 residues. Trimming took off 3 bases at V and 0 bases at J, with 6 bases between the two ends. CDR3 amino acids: CASSPREAKNIQYF. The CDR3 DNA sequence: TGTGCCAGCTCACCGAGGGAAGCCAAAAACATTCAGTACTTC.

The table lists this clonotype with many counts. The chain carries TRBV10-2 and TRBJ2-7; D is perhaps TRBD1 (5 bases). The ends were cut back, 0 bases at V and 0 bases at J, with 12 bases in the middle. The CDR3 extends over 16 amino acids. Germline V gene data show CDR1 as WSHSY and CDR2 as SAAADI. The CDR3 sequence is CASSESHRKSSYEQYF. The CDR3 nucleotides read TGCGCCAGCAGTGAGTCCCACAGGAAAAGCTCCTACGAGCAGTACTTC.

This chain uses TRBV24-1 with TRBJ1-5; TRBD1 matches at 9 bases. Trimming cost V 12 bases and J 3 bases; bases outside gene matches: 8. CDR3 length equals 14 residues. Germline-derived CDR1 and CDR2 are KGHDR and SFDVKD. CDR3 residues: CAAAGQGLNQPQHF. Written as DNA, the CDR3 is TGTGCCGCGGCCGGACAGGGGCTCAATCAGCCCCAGCATTTT.

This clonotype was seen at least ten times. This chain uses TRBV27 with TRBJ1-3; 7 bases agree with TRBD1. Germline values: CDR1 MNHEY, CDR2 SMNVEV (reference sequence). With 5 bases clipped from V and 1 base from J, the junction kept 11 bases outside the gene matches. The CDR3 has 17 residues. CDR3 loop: CASSPIGTAFSGNTIYF. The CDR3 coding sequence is TGTGCCAGCAGTCCTATCGGGACAGCCTTTTCTGGAAACACCATATATTTT.

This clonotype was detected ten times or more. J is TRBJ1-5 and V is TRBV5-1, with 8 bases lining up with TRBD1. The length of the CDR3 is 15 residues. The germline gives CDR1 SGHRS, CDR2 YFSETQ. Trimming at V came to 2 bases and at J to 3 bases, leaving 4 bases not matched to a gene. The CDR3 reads CASSFGTGINQPQHF. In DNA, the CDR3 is TGCGCCAGCAGCTTCGGGACAGGTATCAATCAGCCCCAGCATTTT.

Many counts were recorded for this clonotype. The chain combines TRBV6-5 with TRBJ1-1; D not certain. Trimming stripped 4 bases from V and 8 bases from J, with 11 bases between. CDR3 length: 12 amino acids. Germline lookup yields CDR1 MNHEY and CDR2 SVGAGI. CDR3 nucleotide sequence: TGTGCCAGCAGTTCCCTGGGTGTGGAAGCTTTCTTT. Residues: CASSSLGVEAFF.

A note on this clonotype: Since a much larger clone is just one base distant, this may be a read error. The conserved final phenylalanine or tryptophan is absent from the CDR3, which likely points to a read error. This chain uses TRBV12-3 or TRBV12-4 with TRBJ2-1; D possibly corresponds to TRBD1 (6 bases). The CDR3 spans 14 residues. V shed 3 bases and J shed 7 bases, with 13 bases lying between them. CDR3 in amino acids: CASSLGGGENEQFL. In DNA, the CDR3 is TGTGCCAGCAGTTTGGGTGGGGGCGAGAATGAGCAGTTCTTA.

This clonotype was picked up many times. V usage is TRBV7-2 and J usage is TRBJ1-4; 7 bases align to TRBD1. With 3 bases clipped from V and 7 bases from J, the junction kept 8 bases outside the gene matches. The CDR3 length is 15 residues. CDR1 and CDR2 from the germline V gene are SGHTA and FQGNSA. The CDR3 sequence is CASSFQSGTAEKLFF. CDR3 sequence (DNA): TGTGCCAGCAGCTTCCAATCCGGGACAGCTGAAAAACTGTTTTTT.

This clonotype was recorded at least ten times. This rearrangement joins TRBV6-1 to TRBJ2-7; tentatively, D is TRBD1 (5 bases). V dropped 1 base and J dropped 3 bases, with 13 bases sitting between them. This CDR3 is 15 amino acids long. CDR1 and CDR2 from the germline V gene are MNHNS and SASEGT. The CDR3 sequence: CASSEEEGASYEQYF. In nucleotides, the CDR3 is TGTGCCAGCAGTGAAGAGGAAGGGGCCAGCTACGAGCAGTACTTC.

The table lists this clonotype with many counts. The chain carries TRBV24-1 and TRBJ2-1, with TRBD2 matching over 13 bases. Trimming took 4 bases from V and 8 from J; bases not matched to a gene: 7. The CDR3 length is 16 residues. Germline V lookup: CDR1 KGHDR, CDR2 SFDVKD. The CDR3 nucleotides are TGTGCCACCAGTGAGCGGACTAGCGGGGGACGAGATGAGCAGTTCTTC. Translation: CATSERTSGGRDEQFF.

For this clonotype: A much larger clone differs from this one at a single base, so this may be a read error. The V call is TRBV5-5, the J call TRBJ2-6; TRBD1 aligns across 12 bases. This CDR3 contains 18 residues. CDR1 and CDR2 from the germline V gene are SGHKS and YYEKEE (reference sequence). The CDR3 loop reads CASSLGGQGASGADVLTF. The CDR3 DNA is TGTGCCAGCAGCTTGGGGGGACAGGGGGCTTCTGGGGCCGACGTCCTGACTTTC.

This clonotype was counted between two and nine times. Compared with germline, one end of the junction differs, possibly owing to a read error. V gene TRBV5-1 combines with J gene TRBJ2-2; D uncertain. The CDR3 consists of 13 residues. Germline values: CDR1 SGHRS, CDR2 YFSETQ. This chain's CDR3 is CASSLPNPGELFF. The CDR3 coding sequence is TGCGCCAGCAGCCTCCCGAACCCCGGGGAGCTGTTTTTT.